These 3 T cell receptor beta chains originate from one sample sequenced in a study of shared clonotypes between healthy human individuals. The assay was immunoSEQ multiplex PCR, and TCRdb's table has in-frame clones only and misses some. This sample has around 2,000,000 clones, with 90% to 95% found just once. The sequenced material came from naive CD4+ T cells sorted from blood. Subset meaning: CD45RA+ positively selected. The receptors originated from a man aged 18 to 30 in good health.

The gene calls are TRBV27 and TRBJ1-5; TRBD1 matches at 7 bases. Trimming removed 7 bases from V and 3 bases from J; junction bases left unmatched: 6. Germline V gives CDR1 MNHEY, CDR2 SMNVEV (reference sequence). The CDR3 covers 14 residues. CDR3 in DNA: TGTGCCAGCAAATCTACAGGGGTCAATCAGCCCCAGCATTTT. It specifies CASKSTGVNQPQHF.

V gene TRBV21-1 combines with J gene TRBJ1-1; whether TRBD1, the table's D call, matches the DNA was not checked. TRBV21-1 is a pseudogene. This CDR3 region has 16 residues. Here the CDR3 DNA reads TGTGCCAGCAGCAAGGAAGTACAGGGGGCGGGGACTGAAGCTTTCTTT. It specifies CASSKEVQGAGTEAFF.

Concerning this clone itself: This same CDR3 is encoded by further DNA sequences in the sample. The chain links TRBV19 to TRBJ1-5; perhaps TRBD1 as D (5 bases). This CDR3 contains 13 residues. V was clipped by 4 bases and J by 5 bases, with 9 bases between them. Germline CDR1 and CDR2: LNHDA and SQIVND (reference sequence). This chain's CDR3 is CASSSQGDQPQHF. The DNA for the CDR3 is TGTGCCAGTAGTAGCCAGGGAGATCAGCCCCAGCATTTT.